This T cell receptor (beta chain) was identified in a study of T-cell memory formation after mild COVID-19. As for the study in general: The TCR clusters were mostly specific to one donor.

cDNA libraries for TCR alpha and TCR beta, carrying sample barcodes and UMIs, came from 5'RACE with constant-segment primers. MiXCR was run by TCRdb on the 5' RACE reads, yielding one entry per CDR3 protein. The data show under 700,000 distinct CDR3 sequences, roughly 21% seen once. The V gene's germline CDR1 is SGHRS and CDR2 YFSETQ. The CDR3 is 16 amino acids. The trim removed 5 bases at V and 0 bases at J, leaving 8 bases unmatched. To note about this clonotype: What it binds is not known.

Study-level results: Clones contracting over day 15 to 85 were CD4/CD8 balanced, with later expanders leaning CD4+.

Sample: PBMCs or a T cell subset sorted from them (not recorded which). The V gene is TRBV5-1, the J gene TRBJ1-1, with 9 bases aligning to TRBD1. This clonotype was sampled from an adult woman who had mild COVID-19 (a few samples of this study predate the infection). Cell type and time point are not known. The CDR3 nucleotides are TGCGCCAGCAGTGACCGGACAGGGGCTTTGAACACTGAAGCTTTCTTT. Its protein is CASSDRTGALNTEAFF.